These T cell receptor beta chains were read from a single sample in a study of shared clonotypes between healthy human individuals. Assay used: immunoSEQ multiplex PCR; TCRdb lists only in-frame clones, some missing. This table holds some 1,400,000 clones, roughly 96% found once. Material for sequencing was naive CD4+ T cells sorted from blood. The receptors stem from a man aged 25 to 45 in good health. CDR3s include the opening cysteine and the closing phenylalanine or tryptophan. D genes are given only for firm matches. For some rows the clone size is stated as once, few or many, or as a class when expanded; others skip it.

len,j_gene,v_gene,d_gene,abundance,CDR3aa,CDR3nt
13,TRBJ2-3,TRBV19,-,-,CASSSGLGWTQYF,TGTGCCAGTAGTTCTGGACTTGGTTGGACGCAGTATTTT
14,TRBJ1-2,TRBV19,-,-,CASRRRPQGEGYTF,TGTGCCAGTAGAAGGAGACCCCAGGGAGAAGGCTACACCTTC
15,TRBJ2-3,TRBV5-4,-,-,CASRPPSGATDTQYF,TGTGCCAGCAGGCCCCCTTCGGGAGCGACAGATACGCAGTATTTT
15,TRBJ1-1,TRBV29-1,TRBD1,-,CSVNFPGQASPRAFF,TGCAGCGTTAACTTTCCGGGACAGGCGTCCCCTAGGGCTTTCTTT
15,TRBJ1-1,TRBV9,-,-,CASSVALGVNTEAFF,TGTGCCAGCAGCGTAGCCCTTGGGGTGAACACTGAAGCTTTCTTT
13,TRBJ1-2,TRBV6-1,-,-,CANTVLANYGYTF,TGTGCCAACACAGTGCTTGCTAACTATGGCTACACCTTC
16,TRBJ2-1,TRBV28,-,-,CASSFVLDYLNNEQFF,TGTGCCAGCAGTTTCGTTTTGGATTACCTTAACAATGAGCAGTTCTTC
18,TRBJ2-1,TRBV4-1,TRBD2,-,CASSQDLVASGRAGEQFF,TGCGCCAGCAGCCAAGATCTTGTGGCTAGCGGGAGGGCCGGTGAGCAGTTCTTC
14,TRBJ1-1,TRBV9,-,-,CASSVVETLAEAFF,TGTGCCAGCAGCGTAGTCGAGACTTTAGCTGAAGCTTTCTTT
16,TRBJ2-7,TRBV4-2,TRBD2,-,CASSQGSSGRAYEQYF,TGTGCCAGCAGCCAAGGGTCTAGCGGGAGGGCCTACGAGCAGTACTTC
16,TRBJ2-2,TRBV25-1,-,-,CASNPVGGDNTGELFF,TGTGCCAGCAACCCGGTGGGCGGGGATAACACCGGGGAGCTGTTTTTT
14,TRBJ2-1,TRBV5-4,-,once,CASSLPPSRNEQFF,TGTGCCAGCAGCTTGCCTCCAAGCAGGAATGAGCAGTTCTTC
14,TRBJ1-3,TRBV9,-,once,CASSRGSSGNTIYF,TGTGCCAGCAGCCGGGGTAGCTCTGGAAACACCATATATTTT
15,TRBJ2-7,TRBV11-2,TRBD2,-,CASSLVLAGVFEQYF,TGTGCCAGCAGCTTAGTCCTAGCGGGAGTTTTCGAGCAGTACTTC
13,TRBJ1-5,TRBV28,-,-,CASSSTGYQPQHF,TGTGCCAGCAGCTCCACAGGGTATCAGCCCCAGCATTTT
15,TRBJ2-1,TRBV5-1,-,-,CASSLEGQLGNEQFF,TGCGCCAGCAGCTTGGAGGGCCAATTGGGGAATGAGCAGTTCTTC
13,TRBJ2-1,TRBV5-8,-,-,CASSLGSYNEQFF,TGTGCCAGCAGCTTGGGAAGTTACAATGAGCAGTTCTTC
16,TRBJ2-2,TRBV6-5,-,-,CASSYRLVPLPGELFF,TGTGCCAGCAGTTACAGGCTAGTCCCACTCCCCGGGGAGCTGTTTTTT
13,TRBJ2-3,TRBV5-4,-,-,CASSTQGTDTQYF,TGTGCCAGCAGCACCCAGGGAACAGATACGCAGTATTTT
14,TRBJ1-1,TRBV2,-,-,CASRRTGKNTEAFF,TGTGCCAGCAGGAGAACAGGGAAGAACACTGAAGCTTTCTTT
15,TRBJ2-6,TRBV6-5,-,-,CATSTGTTGANVLTF,TGTGCCACCTCGACAGGTACTACTGGGGCCAACGTCCTGACTTTC
15,TRBJ1-2,TRBV14,-,-,CASSRDRLEVYGYTF,TGTGCCAGCAGCCGTGACAGGCTTGAGGTCTATGGCTACACCTTC
18,TRBJ2-7,TRBV7-9,-,once,CASSLFFWAGPSSYEQYF,TGTGCCAGCAGCTTATTTTTTTGGGCAGGGCCAAGCTCCTACGAGCAGTACTTC
11,TRBJ2-1,TRBV19,TRBD2,-,CASSMGGSRFF,TGTGCCAGTAGTATGGGAGGGAGTCGGTTCTTC
17,TRBJ2-6,TRBV2,-,-,CATGEGAASSGANVLTF,TGTGCCACCGGGGAGGGGGCGGCTTCTTCTGGGGCCAACGTCCTGACTTTC
16,TRBJ2-7,TRBV5-1,TRBD2,-,CASSLGLAGRRYEQYF,TGCGCCAGCAGCTTGGGACTAGCGGGACGCCGCTACGAGCAGTACTTC
17,TRBJ2-1,TRBV28,-,-,CASSPTDFPYSYNEQFF,TGTGCCAGCAGTCCAACGGACTTTCCCTACTCCTACAATGAGCAGTTCTTC
15,TRBJ2-5,TRBV21-1,-,-,CASSKETRPGETQYF,TGTGCCAGCAGCAAAGAGACTCGCCCGGGGGAGACCCAGTACTTC
15,TRBJ1-1,TRBV29-1,TRBD1,few,CSASGGWGMNTEAFF,TGCAGCGCTTCAGGGGGCTGGGGGATGAACACTGAAGCTTTCTTT
16,TRBJ2-7,TRBV7-9,-,-,CASSLVGGGARDEQYF,TGTGCCAGCAGCTTAGTTGGAGGTGGGGCCCGAGACGAGCAGTACTTC
16,TRBJ2-7,TRBV9,-,-,CASSVGGATATYEQYF,TGTGCCAGCAGCGTAGGTGGGGCGACTGCGACCTACGAGCAGTACTTC